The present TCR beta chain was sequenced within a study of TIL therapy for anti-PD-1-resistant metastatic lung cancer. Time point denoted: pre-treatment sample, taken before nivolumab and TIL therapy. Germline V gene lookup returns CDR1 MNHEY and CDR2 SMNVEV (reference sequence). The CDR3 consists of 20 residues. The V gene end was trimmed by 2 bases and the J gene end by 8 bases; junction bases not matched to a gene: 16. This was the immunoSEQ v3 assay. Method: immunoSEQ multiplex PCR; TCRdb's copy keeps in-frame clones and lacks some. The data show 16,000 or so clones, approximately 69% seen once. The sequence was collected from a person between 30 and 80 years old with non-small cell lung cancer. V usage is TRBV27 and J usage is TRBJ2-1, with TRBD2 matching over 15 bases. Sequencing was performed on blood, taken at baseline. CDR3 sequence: CASSLTLGLAGGHWFDEQFF. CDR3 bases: TGTGCCAGCAGTTTAACTCTTGGACTAGCGGGGGGGCATTGGTTTGATGAGCAGTTCTTC.